This T cell receptor (beta chain) was retrieved from a study of shared T cell receptors in the human thymus. The CDR3 is 13 residues long. V was shortened by 6 bases and J by 0 bases, with 6 bases between the two germline ends. Per the germline V gene, CDR1 is MNHEY and CDR2 is SVGAGI. Using immunoSEQ multiplex PCR, the repertoire was profiled, and TCRdb retains in-frame clones only, with some absent. This table holds some 700,000 clones, approximately 88% found once. The sample also formed part of further work on human thymus T cells.

This clonotype was sampled from a boy younger than two with a congenital heart defect. V and J are TRBV6-5 and TRBJ2-1; D remains unclear. The sequenced material came from thymocytes. In DNA, the CDR3 is TGTGCCAGCAGGGAGAGCTCCTACAATGAGCAGTTCTTC. Amino acids: CASRESSYNEQFF.